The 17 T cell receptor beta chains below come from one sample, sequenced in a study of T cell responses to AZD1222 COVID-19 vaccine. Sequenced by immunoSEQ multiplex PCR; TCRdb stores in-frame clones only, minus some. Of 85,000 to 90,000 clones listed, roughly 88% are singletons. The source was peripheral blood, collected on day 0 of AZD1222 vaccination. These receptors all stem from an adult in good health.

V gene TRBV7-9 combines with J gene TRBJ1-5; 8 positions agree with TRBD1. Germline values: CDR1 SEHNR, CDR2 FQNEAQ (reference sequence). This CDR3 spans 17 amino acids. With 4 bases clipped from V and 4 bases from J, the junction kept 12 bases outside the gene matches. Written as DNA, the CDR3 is TGTGCCAGCAGCTCAACTACCGGGACAGGAGGTAATCAGCCCCAGCATTTT. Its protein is CASSSTTGTGGNQPQHF.

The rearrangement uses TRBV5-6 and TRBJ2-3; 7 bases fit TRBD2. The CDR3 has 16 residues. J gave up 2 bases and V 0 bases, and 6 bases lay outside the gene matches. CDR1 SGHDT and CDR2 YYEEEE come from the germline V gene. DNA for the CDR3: TGTGCCAGCAGCTTGGAGCTAGCGGCGTTCACAGATACGCAGTATTTT. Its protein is CASSLELAAFTDTQYF. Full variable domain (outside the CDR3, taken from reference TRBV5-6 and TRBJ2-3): DAGVTQSPTHLIKTRGQQVTLRCSPKSGHDTVSWYQQALGQGPQFIFQYYEEEERQRGNFPDRFSGHQFPNYSSELNVNALLLGDSALYLCASSLELAAFTDTQYFGPGTRLTVL.

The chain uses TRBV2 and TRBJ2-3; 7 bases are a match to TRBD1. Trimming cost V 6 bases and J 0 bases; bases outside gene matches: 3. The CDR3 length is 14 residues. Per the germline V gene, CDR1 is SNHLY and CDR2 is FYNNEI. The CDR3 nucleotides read TGTGCCAGCAGCGGGACAGCTAGCACAGATACGCAGTATTTT. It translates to CASSGTASTDTQYF.

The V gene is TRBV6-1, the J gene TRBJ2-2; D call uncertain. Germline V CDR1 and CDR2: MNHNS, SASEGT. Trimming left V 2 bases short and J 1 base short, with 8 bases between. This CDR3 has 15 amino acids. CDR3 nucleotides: TGTGCCAGCAGTGAATGGGGAAAGAACACCGGGGAGCTGTTTTTT. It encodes CASSEWGKNTGELFF.

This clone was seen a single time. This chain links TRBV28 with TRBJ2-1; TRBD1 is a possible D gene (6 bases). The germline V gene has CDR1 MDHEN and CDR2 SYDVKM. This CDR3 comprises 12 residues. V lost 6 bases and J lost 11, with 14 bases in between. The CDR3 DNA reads TGTGCCAGCAGGGTCGGACAGTCTAAGCAGTTCTTC. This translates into CASRVGQSKQFF.

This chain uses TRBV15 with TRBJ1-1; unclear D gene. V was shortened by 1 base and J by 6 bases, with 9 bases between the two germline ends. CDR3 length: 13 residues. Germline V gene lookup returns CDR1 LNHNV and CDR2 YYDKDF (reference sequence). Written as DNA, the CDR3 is TGTGCCACCAGCAGAGTAGGCATGTCTGAAGCTTTCTTT. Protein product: CATSRVGMSEAFF.

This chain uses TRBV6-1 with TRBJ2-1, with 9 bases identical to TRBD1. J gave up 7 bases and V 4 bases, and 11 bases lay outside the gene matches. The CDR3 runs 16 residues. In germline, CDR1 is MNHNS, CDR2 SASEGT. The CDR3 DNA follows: TGTGCCAGCAGTGGGGATTGGACAGGGGCCGGGAATGAGCAGTTCTTC. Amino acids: CASSGDWTGAGNEQFF.

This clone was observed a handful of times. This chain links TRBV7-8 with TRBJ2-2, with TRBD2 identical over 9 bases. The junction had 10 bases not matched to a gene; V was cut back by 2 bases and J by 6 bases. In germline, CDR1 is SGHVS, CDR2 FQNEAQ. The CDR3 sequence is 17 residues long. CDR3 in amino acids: CASSLRLIAGVPGELFF. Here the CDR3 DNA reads TGTGCCAGCAGCTTAAGGTTGATAGCGGGAGTTCCCGGGGAGCTGTTTTTT. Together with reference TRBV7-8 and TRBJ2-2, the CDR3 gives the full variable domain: GAGVSQSPRYKVAKRGQDVALRCDPISGHVSLFWYQQALGQGPEFLTYFQNEAQLDKSGLPSDRFFAERPEGSVSTLKIQRTQQEDSAVYLCASSLRLIAGVPGELFFGEGSRLTVL.

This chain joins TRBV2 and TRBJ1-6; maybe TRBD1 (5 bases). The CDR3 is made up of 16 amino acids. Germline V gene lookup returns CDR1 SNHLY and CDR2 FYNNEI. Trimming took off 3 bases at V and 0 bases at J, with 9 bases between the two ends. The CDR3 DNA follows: TGTGCCAGCAGTGATGGACAAAGCTCCTATAATTCACCCCTCCACTTT. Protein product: CASSDGQSSYNSPLHF.

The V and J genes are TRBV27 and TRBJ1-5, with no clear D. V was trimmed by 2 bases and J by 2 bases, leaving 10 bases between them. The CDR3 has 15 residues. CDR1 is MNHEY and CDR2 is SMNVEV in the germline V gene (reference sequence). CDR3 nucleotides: TGTGCCAGCAGTTTACATGGTGGAGGCAATCAGCCCCAGCATTTT. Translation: CASSLHGGGNQPQHF.

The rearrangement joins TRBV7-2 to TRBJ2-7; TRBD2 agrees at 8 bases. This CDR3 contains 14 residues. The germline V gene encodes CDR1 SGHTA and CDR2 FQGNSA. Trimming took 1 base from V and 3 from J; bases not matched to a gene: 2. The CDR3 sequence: CASSLGLALYEQYF. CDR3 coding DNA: TGTGCCAGCAGCTTAGGACTAGCGCTCTACGAGCAGTACTTC. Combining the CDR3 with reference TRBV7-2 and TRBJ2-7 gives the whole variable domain GAGVSQSPSNKVTEKGKDVELRCDPISGHTALYWYRQSLGQGLEFLIYFQGNSAPDKSGLPSDRFSAERTGGSVSTLTIQRTQQEDSAVYLCASSLGLALYEQYFGPGTRLTVT.

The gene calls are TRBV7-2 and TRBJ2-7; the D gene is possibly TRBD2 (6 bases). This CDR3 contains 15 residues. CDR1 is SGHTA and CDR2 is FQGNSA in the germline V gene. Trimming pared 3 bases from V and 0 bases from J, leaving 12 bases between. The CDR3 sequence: CASSLGLLSSYEQYF. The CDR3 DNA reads TGTGCCAGCAGCTTGGGACTTCTCAGCTCCTACGAGCAGTACTTC.

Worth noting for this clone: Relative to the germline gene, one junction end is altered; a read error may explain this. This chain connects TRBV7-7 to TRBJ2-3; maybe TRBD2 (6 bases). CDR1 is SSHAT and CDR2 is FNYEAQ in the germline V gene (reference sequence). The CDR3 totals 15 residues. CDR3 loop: CASSLAPGDTDTQYF. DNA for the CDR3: TGTGCTAGCAGCTTAGCGCCGGGAGACACAGATACGCAGTATTTT.

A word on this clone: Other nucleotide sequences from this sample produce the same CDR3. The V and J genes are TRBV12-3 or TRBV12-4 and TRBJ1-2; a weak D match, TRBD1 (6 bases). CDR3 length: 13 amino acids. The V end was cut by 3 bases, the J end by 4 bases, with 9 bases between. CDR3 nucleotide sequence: TGTGCCAGCAGTTTGGGACAAGGCTATGGCTACACCTTC. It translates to CASSLGQGYGYTF.

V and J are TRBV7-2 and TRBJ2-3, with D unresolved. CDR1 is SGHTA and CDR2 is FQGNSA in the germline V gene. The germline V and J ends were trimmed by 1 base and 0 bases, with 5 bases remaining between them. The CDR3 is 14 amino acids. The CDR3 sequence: CASSLVVSTDTQYF. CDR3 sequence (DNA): TGTGCCAGCAGCTTAGTCGTCAGCACAGATACGCAGTATTTT.

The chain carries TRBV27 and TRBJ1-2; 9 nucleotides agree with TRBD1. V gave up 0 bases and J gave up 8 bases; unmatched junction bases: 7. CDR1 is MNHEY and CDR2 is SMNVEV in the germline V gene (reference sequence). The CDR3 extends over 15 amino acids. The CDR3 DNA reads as TGTGCCAGCAGTTTATCCTGGGACAGGGAAAGCGGCTACACCTTC. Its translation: CASSLSWDRESGYTF.

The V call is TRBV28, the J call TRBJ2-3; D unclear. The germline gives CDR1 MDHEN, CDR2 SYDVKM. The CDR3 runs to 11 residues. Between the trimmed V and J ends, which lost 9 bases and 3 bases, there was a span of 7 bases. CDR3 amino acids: CASARTDTQYF. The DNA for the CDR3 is TGTGCCAGTGCTCGAACAGATACGCAGTATTTT.